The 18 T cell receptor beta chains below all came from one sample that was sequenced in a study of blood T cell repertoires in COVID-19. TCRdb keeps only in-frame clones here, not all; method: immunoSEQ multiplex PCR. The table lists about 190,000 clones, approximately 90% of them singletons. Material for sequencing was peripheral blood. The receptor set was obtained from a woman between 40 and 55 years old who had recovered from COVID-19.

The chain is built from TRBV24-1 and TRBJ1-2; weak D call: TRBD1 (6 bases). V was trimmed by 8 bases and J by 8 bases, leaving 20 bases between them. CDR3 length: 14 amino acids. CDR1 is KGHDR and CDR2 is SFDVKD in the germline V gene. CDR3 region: CATIPSDSREGYTF. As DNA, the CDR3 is TGTGCCACCATTCCATCGGACAGTCGGGAAGGCTACACCTTC.

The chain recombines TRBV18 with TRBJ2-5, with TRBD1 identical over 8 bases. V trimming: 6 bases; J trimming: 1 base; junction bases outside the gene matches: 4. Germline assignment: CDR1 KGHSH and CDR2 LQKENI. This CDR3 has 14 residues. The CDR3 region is CASSQDRAQETQYF. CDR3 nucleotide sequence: TGTGCCAGCTCTCAGGACAGGGCCCAAGAGACCCAGTACTTC. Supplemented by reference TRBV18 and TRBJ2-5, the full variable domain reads NAGVMQNPRHLVRRRGQEARLRCSPMKGHSHVYWYRQLPEEGLKFMVYLQKENIIDESGMPKERFSAEFPKEGPSILRIQQVVRGDSAAYFCASSQDRAQETQYFGPGTRLLVL.

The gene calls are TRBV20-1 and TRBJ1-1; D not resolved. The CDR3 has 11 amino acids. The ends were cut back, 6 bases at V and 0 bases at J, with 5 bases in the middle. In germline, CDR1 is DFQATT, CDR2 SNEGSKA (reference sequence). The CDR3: CSASMNTEAFF. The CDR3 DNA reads TGCAGTGCGTCCATGAACACTGAAGCTTTCTTT.

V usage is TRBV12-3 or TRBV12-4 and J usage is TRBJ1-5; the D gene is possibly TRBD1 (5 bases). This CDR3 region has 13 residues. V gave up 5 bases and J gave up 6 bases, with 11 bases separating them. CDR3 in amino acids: CASSPGTFQPQHF. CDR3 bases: TGTGCCAGCAGTCCAGGGACTTTTCAGCCCCAGCATTTT.

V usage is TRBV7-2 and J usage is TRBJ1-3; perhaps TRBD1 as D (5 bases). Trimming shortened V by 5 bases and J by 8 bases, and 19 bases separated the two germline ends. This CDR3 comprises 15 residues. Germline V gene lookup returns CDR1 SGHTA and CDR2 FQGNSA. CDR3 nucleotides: TGTGCCAGCAGCACTAGCCCCGGGACCGCGGACACCATATATTTT. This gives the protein CASSTSPGTADTIYF.

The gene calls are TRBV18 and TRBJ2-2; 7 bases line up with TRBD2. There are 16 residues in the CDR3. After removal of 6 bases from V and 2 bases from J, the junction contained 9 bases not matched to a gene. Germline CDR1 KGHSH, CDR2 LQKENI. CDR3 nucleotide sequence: TGTGCCAGCTCGGGATACAGCGGGGATAACACCGGGGAGCTGTTTTTT. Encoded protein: CASSGYSGDNTGELFF.

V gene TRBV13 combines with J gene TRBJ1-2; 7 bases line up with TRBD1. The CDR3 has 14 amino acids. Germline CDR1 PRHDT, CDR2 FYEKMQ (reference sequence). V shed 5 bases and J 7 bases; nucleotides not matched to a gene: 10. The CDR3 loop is CASSPPGAGGGYTF. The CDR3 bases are TGTGCCAGCAGCCCCCCGGGGGCAGGGGGTGGCTACACCTTC.

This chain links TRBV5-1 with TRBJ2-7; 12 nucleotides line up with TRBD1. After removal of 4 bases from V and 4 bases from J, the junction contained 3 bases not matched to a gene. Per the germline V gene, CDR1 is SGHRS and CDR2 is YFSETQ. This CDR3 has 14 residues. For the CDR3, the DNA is TGCGCCAGCAGCAGGGACAGGGGGCTGTACGAGCAGTACTTC. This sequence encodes CASSRDRGLYEQYF.

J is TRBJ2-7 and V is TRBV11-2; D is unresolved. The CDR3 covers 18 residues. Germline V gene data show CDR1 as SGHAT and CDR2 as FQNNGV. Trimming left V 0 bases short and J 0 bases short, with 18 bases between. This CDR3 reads CASSLDFLGPLSSYEQYF. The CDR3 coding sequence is TGTGCCAGCAGCTTAGACTTCTTGGGCCCGCTATCCTCCTACGAGCAGTACTTC. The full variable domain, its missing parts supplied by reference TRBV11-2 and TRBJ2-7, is EAGVAQSPRYKIIEKRQSVAFWCNPISGHATLYWYQQILGQGPKLLIQFQNNGVVDDSQLPKDRFSAERLKGVDSTLKIQPAKLEDSAVYLCASSLDFLGPLSSYEQYFGPGTRLTVT.

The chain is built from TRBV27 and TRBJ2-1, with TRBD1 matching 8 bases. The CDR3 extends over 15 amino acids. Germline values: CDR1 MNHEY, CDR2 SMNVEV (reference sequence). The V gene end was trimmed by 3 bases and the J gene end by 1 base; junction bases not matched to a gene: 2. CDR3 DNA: TGTGCCAGCAGTTTGCGGACAGGGTCCTACAATGAGCAGTTCTTC. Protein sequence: CASSLRTGSYNEQFF.

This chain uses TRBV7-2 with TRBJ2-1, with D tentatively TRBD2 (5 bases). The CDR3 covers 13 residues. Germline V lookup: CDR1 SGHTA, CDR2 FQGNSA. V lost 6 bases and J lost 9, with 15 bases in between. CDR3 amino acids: CASRETLETEQFF. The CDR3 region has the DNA TGTGCCAGCAGGGAAACACTAGAAACTGAGCAGTTCTTC.

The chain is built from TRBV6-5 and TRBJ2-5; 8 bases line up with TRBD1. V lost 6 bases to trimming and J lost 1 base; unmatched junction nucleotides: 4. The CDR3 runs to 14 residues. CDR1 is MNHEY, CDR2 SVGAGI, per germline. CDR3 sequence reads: CASSRDRGQETQYF. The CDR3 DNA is TGTGCCAGCAGCAGAGACAGGGGCCAAGAGACCCAGTACTTC.

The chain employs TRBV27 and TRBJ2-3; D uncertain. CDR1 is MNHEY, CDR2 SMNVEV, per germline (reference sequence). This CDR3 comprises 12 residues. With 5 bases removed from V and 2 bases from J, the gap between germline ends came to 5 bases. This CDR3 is CASSQHTDTQYF. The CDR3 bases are TGTGCCAGCAGTCAACACACAGATACGCAGTATTTT.

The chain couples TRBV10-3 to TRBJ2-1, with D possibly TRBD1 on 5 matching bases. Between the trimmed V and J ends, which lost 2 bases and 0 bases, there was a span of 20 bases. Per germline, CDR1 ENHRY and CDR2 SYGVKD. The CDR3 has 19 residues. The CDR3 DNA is TGTGCCATCAGTGAGACCTCTTCCATAGGGGCCTTCTCCTACAATGAGCAGTTCTTC. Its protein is CAISETSSIGAFSYNEQFF.

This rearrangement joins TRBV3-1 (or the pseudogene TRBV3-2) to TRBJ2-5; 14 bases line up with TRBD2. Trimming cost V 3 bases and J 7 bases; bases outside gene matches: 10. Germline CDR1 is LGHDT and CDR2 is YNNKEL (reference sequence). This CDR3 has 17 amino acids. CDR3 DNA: TGTGCCAGCAGCCATACCGGGACTAGCGGGAGTTCCGGGACCCAGTACTTC. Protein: CASSHTGTSGSSGTQYF.

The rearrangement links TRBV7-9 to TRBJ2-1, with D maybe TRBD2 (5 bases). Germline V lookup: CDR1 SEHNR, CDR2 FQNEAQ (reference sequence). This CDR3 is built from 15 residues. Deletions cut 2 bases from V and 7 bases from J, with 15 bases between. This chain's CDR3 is CASSLPGSGKNEQFF. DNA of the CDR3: TGTGCCAGCAGCTTACCGGGAAGCGGTAAGAATGAGCAGTTCTTC.

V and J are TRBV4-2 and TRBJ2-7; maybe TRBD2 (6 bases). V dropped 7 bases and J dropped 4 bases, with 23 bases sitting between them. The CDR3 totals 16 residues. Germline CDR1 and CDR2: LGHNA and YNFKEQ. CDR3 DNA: TGTGCCAGCACCCCCCCCGGGACTCAAAGGAGATACGAGCAGTACTTC. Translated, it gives CASTPPGTQRRYEQYF.

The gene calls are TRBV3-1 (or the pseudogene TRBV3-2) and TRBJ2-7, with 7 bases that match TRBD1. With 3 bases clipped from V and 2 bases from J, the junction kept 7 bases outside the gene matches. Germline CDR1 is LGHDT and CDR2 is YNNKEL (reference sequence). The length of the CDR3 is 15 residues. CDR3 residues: CASSHLQGYTYEQYF. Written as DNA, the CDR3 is TGTGCCAGCAGCCACCTACAGGGGTACACCTACGAGCAGTACTTC.